Sequencing of this TCR beta chain was carried out in a study of T cells in Graves' hyperthyroidism and ophthalmopathy. There were TCR beta CDR3 regions amplified from RNA transcripts. Primed by the HTBI set, a first-round RT-PCR was run on the TCR CDR3. TCRdb processed the multiplex PCR reads anew with MiXCR; each CDR3 protein has one entry. Of approximately 490,000 distinct CDR3 sequences detected, around a fifth appear once; the ten largest clones hold about 53%. This clonotype was seen only a few times. Germline V CDR1 and CDR2: MNHEY, SVGEGT. CDR3 length: 16 residues. The ends lost 4 bases at V and 9 bases at J; junction bases unmatched: 12.

This receptor was obtained from a woman in her seventies with Graves' ophthalmopathy. Sequenced input: blood. This sequence joins TRBV6-2 or TRBV6-3 and TRBJ2-1; 10 nucleotides align to TRBD1. The CDR3 DNA follows: TGTGCCAGCAGTTCCCCGACAGGGGGCATTACCCGTGAGCAGTTCTTC. Translation gives CASSSPTGGITREQFF.